The present TCR beta chain was sequenced within a study of molecular identifiers for immune sequencing clone quantification. The wider study: In replicates, RNA from about 21,000 or 97,000 naive CD8 cells was split five ways, four sequenced.

Looked up from germline, CDR1 is SEHNR and CDR2 is FQNEAQ (reference sequence). CDR3 length: 15 amino acids. Trimming took off 5 bases at V and 3 bases at J, with 15 bases between the two ends. As previously described, bulk TCR libraries were made using listed TCR primers. TCRdb re-derived calls from the PCR reads in MiXCR, one entry per CDR3 protein. The data contain more than 95,000 distinct CDR3 sequences, more than 20% of them singletons. The table lists this clonotype with many counts. Libraries used roughly 18,000 to 1,100,000 sorted naive CD8 T cells and 10%, 30% or 50% RNA input. This clonotype was obtained from a human donor in good health. Some libraries in this study had Jurkat cell RNA spiked in. Sequenced: naive CD8+ T cells from blood, with Jurkat cell RNA spiked in. The sample's subset: FACS-sorted CD8+CD4-CCR7+CD45RA+ naive T cells. The rearrangement links TRBV7-9 to TRBJ2-3, with a tentative D call TRBD2 (6 bases). The CDR3 DNA follows: TGTGCCAGCAGCCCTCCCGGGACTGAGACAGATACGCAGTATTTT. Amino acid sequence: CASSPPGTETDTQYF.